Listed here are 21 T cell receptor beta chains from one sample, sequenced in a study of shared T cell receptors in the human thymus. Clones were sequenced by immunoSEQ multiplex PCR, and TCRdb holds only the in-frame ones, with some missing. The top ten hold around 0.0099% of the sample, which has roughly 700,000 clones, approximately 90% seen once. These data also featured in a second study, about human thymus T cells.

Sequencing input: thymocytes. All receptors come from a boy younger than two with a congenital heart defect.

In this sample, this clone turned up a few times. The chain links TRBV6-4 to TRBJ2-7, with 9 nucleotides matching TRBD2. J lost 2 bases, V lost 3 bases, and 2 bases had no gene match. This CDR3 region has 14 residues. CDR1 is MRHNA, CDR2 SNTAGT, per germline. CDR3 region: CASSESSGAYEQYF. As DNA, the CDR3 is TGTGCCAGCAGTGAATCTAGCGGGGCCTACGAGCAGTACTTC.

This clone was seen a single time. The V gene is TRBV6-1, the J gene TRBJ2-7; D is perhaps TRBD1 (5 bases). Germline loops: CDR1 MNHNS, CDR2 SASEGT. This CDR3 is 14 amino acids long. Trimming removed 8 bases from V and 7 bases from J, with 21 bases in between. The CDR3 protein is CASLGAVKLGEQYF. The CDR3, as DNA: TGTGCCAGCCTTGGGGCAGTGAAATTGGGGGAGCAGTACTTC.

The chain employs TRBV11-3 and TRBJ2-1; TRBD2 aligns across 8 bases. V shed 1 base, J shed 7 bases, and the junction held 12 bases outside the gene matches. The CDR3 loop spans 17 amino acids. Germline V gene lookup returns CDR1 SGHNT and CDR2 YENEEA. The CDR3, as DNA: TGTGCCAGCAGCTTAGGGCTAGCGGGCCCCCCAAGGAATGAGCAGTTCTTC. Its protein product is CASSLGLAGPPRNEQFF. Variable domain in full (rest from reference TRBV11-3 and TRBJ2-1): EAGVVQSPRYKIIEKKQPVAFWCNPISGHNTLYWYLQNLGQGPELLIRYENEEAVDDSQLPKDRFSAERLKGVDSTLKIQPAELGDSAVYLCASSLGLAGPPRNEQFFGPGTRLTVL.

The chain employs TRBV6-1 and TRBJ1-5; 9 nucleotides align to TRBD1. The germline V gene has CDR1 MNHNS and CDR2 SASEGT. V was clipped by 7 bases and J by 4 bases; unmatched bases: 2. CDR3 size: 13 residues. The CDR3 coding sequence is TGTGCCAGCAATGGACAGGGGAATCAGCCCCAGCATTTT. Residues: CASNGQGNQPQHF.

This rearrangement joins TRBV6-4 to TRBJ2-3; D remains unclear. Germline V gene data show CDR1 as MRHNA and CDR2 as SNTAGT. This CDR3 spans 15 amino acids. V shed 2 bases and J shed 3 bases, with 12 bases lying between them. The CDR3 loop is CASSDVLKRTDTQYF. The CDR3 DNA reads TGTGCCAGCAGTGACGTGCTCAAGAGGACAGATACGCAGTATTTT.

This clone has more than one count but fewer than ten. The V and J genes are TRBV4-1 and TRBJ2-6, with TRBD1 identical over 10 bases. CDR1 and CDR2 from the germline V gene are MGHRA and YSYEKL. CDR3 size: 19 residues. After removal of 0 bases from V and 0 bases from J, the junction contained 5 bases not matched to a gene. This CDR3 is CASSQEGDRGLSGANVLTF. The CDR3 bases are TGCGCCAGCAGCCAAGAGGGGGACAGGGGCCTCTCTGGGGCCAACGTCCTGACTTTC.

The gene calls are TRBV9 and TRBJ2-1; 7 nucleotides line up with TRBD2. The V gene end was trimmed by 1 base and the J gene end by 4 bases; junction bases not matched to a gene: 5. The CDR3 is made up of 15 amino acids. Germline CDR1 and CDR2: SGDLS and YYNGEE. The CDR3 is CASSVSGGGYNEQFF. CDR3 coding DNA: TGTGCCAGCAGCGTATCTGGGGGGGGGTACAATGAGCAGTTCTTC. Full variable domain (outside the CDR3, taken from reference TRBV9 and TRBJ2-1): DSGVTQTPKHLITATGQRVTLRCSPRSGDLSVYWYQQSLDQGLQFLIQYYNGEERAKGNILERFSAQQFPDLHSELNLSSLELGDSALYFCASSVSGGGYNEQFFGPGTRLTVL.

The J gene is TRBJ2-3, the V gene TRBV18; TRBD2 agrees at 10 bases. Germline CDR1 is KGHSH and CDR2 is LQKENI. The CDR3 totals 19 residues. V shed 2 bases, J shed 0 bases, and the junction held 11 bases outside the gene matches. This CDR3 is CASSPGPSGSFTSTDTQYF. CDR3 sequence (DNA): TGTGCCAGCTCACCAGGGCCTAGCGGGAGTTTTACCAGCACAGATACGCAGTATTTT.

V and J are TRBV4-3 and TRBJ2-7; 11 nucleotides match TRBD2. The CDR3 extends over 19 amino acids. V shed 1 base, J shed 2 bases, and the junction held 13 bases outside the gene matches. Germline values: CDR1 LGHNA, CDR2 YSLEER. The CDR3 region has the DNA TGCGCCAGCAGCCAAGTTGGGACTAGCGGCTCCCGTTGGCCCTACGAGCAGTACTTC. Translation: CASSQVGTSGSRWPYEQYF.

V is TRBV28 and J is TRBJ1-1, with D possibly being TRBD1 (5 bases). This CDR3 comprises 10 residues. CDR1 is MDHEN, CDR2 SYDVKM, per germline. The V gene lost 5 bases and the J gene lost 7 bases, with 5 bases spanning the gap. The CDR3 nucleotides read TGTGCCAGCAGTAGGGGTGAAGCTTTCTTT. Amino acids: CASSRGEAFF.

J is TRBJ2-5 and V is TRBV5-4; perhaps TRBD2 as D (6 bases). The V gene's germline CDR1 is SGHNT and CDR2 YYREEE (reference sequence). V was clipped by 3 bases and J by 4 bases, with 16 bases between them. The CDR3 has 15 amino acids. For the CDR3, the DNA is TGTGCCAGCAGCTCGGCCGGAAAAGCGGGAGAGACCCAGTACTTC. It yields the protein CASSSAGKAGETQYF.

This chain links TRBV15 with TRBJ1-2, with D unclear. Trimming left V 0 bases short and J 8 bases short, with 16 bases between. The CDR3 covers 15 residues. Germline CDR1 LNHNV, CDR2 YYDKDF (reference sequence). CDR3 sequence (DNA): TGTGCCACCAGCAGAGATGAGGGCCGCTACGCGGGCTACACCTTC. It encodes CATSRDEGRYAGYTF.

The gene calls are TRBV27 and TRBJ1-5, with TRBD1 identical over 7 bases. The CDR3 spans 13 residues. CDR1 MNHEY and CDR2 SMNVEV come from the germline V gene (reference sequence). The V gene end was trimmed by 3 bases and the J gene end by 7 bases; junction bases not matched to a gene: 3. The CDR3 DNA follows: TGTGCCAGCAGTTTTGGCAGGGGGCAGCCCCAGCATTTT. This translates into CASSFGRGQPQHF.

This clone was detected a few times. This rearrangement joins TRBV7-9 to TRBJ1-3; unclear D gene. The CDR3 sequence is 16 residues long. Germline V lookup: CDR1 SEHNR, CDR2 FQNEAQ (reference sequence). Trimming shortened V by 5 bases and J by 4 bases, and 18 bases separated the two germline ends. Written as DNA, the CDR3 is TGTGCCAGCAGCCCCTCGAGGAGGGCGCCAGGAAACACCATATATTTT. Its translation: CASSPSRRAPGNTIYF.

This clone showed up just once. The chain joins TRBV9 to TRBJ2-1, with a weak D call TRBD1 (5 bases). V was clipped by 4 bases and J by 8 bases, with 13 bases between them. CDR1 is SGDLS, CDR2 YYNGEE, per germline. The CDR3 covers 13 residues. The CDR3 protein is CASSPPRGHEQFF. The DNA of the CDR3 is TGTGCCAGCAGCCCCCCAAGGGGCCATGAGCAGTTCTTC. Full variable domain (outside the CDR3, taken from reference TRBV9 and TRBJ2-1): DSGVTQTPKHLITATGQRVTLRCSPRSGDLSVYWYQQSLDQGLQFLIQYYNGEERAKGNILERFSAQQFPDLHSELNLSSLELGDSALYFCASSPPRGHEQFFGPGTRLTVL.

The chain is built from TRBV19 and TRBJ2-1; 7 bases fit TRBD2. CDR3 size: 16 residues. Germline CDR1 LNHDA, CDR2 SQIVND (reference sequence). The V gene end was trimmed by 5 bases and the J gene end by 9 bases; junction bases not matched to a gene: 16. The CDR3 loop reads CASSSLQRDLRSEQFF. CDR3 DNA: TGTGCCAGTAGTTCACTCCAGCGGGACTTGCGGAGTGAGCAGTTCTTC.

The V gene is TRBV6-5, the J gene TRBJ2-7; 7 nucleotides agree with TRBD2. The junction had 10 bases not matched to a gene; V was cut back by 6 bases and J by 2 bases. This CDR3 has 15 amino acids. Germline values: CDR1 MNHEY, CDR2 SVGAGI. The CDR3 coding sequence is TGTGCCAGCAGCTGCCGAGGACTAGACCCCTACGAGCAGTACTTC. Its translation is CASSCRGLDPYEQYF.

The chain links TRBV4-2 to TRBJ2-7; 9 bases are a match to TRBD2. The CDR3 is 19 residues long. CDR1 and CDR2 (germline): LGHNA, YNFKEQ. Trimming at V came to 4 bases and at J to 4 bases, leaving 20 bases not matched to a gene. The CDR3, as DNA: TGTGCCAGCAGCCCCGAACGGCAGGGACTAGCAGGATGGGGGTACGAGCAGTACTTC. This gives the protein CASSPERQGLAGWGYEQYF.

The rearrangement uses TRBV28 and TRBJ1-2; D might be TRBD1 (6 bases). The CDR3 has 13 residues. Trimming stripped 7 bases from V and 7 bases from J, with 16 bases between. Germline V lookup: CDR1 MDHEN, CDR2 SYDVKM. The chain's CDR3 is CASISDWGRGYTF. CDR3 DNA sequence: TGTGCCAGCATCTCCGACTGGGGGCGTGGCTACACCTTC.

This chain's CDR3 is CASSESLLLDQPQHF. CDR3 DNA: TGCGCCAGCAGCGAATCCCTTTTGTTAGATCAGCCCCAGCATTTT. The chain employs TRBV4-1 and TRBJ1-5; D is ambiguous. Germline CDR1 reads MGHRA; CDR2 reads YSYEKL. The CDR3 runs 15 residues. With 5 bases removed from V and 5 bases from J, the gap between germline ends came to 16 bases.

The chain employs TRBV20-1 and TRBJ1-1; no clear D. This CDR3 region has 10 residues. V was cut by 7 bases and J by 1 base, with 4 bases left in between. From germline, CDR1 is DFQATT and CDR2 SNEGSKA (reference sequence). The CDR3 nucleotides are TGCAGTGACAGGAACACTGAAGCTTTCTTT. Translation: CSDRNTEAFF.